The clone carrying this TCR beta chain was observed many times. Its antigen remains unknown. The sample comes from a study of regulatory T cells in long-lasting Graves disease. Sequencing libraries for TCR beta were prepared with iRepertoire HTBI primers and Arm-PCR of CDR3 regions. TCRdb independently ran MiXCR on the multiplex PCR reads; one entry per CDR3 protein. The sample consists of 400,000 to 500,000 distinct CDR3 sequences, about 21% of them appearing once. Time point in this sample: persistent/refractory GD, antithyroid drugs over 5 years with positive TRAb. Generation of the TCR library employed RNA extracted from PBMCs. An endocrinology department located in Xi'an, China, was where the patients came from. The CDR3 spans 13 residues. V was pared by 7 bases and J by 4 bases, with 13 bases between. Study observations and caveats: Rather than thyroid tissue, only peripheral blood underwent study. Segments TRBV28, TRBJ1-2 and TRBJ2-5 showed preferential usage in persistent disease.

The receptor was derived from a female donor with Graves disease. Material: peripheral blood mononuclear cells (PBMCs), obtained when the disease was refractory, from a patient treated with antithyroid drugs. The gene calls are TRBV12-3 or TRBV12-4 and TRBJ1-2; the D gene is possibly TRBD1 (5 bases). The chain's CDR3 is CASTPGLPYGYTF. The CDR3 DNA sequence: TGTGCCAGCACCCCGGGACTCCCCTATGGCTACACCTTC.